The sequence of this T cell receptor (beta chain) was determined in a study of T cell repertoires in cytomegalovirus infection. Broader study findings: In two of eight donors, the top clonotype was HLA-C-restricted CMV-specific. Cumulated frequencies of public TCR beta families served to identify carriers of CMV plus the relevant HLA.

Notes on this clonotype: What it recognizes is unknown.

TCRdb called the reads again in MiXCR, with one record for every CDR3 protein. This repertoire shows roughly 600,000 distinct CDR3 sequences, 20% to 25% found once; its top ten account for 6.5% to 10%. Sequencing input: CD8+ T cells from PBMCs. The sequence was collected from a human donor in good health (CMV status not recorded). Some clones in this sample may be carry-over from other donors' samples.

CDR3 in amino acids: CASSWGGLNYGYTF. The CDR3 coding sequence is TGTGCCAGCAGTTGGGGAGGGCTAAACTATGGCTACACCTTC. This chain connects TRBV28 to TRBJ1-2, with D unresolved. Germline CDR1 is MDHEN and CDR2 is SYDVKM. V lost 4 bases, J lost 2 bases, and 11 bases lay in between. The CDR3 has 14 amino acids.